Many counts were recorded for the clone carrying this T cell receptor (beta chain). The sample comes from a study of T-cell reconstitution after alpha-beta-depleted transplantation in children. The CDR3 extends over 13 amino acids. V was clipped by 6 bases and J by 1 base, with 10 bases between them. Germline CDR1 is DFQATT and CDR2 is SNEGSKA (reference sequence). TCRbeta library construction was performed incorporating unique molecular identifiers. In TCRdb, the PCR reads were re-called with MiXCR into one record per CDR3 protein. The sample lists 200,000 to 250,000 distinct CDR3 sequences, under 9.5% occurring once.

The starting material was PBMCs from the stem cell graft donor, obtained from the stem cell graft. This TCR came from a human donor who donated a stem cell graft to a child with acute lymphoblastic leukemia. V is TRBV20-1 and J is TRBJ1-5, with D possibly TRBD1 on 5 matching bases. CDR3 protein: CSAKGESNQPQHF. The CDR3 DNA is TGCAGTGCGAAAGGGGAGAGCAATCAGCCCCAGCATTTT.